Shown below are 18 T cell receptor beta chains from a single sample sequenced in a study of CD8 T cells in Susac syndrome. RNA totalling roughly 0.5 to 1 ug underwent reverse transcription with random hexamers. Using its own MiXCR run on the immunoSEQ multiplex PCR reads, TCRdb lists one record per CDR3 protein. The table shows approximately 170,000 distinct CDR3 sequences, with approximately 94% occurring only once. Input material: CD4+ T cells from PBMCs. These receptor sequences come from a human donor with multiple sclerosis.

The sample holds a few counts of this clonotype. This chain links TRBV4-3 with TRBJ1-2; TRBD1 matches 7 bases. Losses at the gene ends were 2 bases for V and 3 bases for J; bases not matched to a gene: 9. Germline values: CDR1 LGHNA, CDR2 YSLEER. The CDR3 spans 16 residues. DNA for the CDR3: TGCGCCAGCAGCCAAACAGGGGCGGGATCGGACTATGGCTACACCTTC. Its protein product is CASSQTGAGSDYGYTF.

Here the CDR3 DNA reads TGTGCCTGGAGTATGGTGCGGCAGGGGGCAGAAGCTTTCTTT. This encodes CAWSMVRQGAEAFF. This chain links TRBV30 with TRBJ1-1, with TRBD1 matching 8 bases. This CDR3 has 14 residues. Unmatched junction bases numbered 10, after V lost 2 bases and J lost 8 bases. Germline assignment: CDR1 GTSNPN and CDR2 SVGIG (reference sequence).

The table lists this clonotype with a few counts. The V call is TRBV12-3 or TRBV12-4, the J call TRBJ1-5; no definite D call. This CDR3 has 12 residues. The ends were cut back, 4 bases at V and 6 bases at J, with 7 bases in the middle. Here the CDR3 reads CASSSRGQPQHF. In DNA, the CDR3 is TGTGCCAGCAGTTCTAGAGGTCAGCCCCAGCATTTT.

V gene TRBV28 combines with J gene TRBJ2-7; no definite D call. Germline V gene lookup returns CDR1 MDHEN and CDR2 SYDVKM. The V end lost 2 bases, the J end lost 2 bases, and 10 bases lay between the germline ends. This CDR3 has 14 residues. The CDR3 is CASSLGYRAYEQYF. In nucleotides, the CDR3 is TGTGCCAGCAGTTTAGGGTACAGAGCCTACGAGCAGTACTTC.

V usage is TRBV24-1 and J usage is TRBJ2-4; D is perhaps TRBD2 (5 bases). This CDR3 has 13 residues. V was pared by 5 bases and J by 5 bases, with 9 bases between. Germline loops: CDR1 KGHDR, CDR2 SFDVKD. The CDR3 DNA reads as TGTGCCACCAGTGTTTCCGGGGAAAACATTCAGTACTTC. Its translation: CATSVSGENIQYF.

V is TRBV20-1 and J is TRBJ1-6; TRBD1 might be the D (5 bases). The CDR3 extends over 15 amino acids. V lost 1 base and J 9 bases, leaving 16 bases between the germline ends. Germline V gene data show CDR1 as DFQATT and CDR2 as SNEGSKA (reference sequence). For the CDR3, the DNA is TGCAGTGCTAGAGGGGGAGGGCAGGGAAGTTCACCCCTCCACTTT. The encoded protein is CSARGGGQGSSPLHF.

V and J are TRBV2 and TRBJ2-7; no reliable D call. This CDR3 has 13 amino acids. Trimming took 4 bases from V and 0 from J, leaving 7 bases between them. CDR1 SNHLY and CDR2 FYNNEI come from the germline V gene. Here the CDR3 reads CASSADNSYEQYF. The DNA for the CDR3 is TGTGCCAGCAGTGCAGACAACTCCTACGAGCAGTACTTC.

The chain joins TRBV5-1 to TRBJ1-1, with D perhaps matching TRBD1 (6 bases). CDR3 length: 14 amino acids. Germline loops: CDR1 SGHRS, CDR2 YFSETQ. Trimming took 4 bases from V and 1 from J, leaving 11 bases between them. The CDR3 region has the DNA TGCGCCAGCAGCATACAGGGAGGGAACACTGAAGCTTTCTTT. Amino acids: CASSIQGGNTEAFF.

V and J are TRBV11-2 and TRBJ2-7; maybe TRBD2 (6 bases). In germline, CDR1 is SGHAT, CDR2 FQNNGV. Trimming took 1 base from V and 0 from J, leaving 10 bases between them. The CDR3 totals 15 residues. CDR3 DNA: TGTGCCAGCAGCTTAGTCGGCGGGATCTCCTACGAGCAGTACTTC. Protein product: CASSLVGGISYEQYF.

The V and J genes are TRBV28 and TRBJ1-1; maybe TRBD1 (6 bases). Trimming pared 7 bases from V and 1 base from J, leaving 13 bases between. The CDR3 has 14 residues. In germline, CDR1 is MDHEN, CDR2 SYDVKM. CDR3 sequence: CASTTGLRNTEAFF. CDR3 DNA: TGTGCCAGCACTACAGGGCTAAGGAACACTGAAGCTTTCTTT. Combining the CDR3 with reference TRBV28 and TRBJ1-1 gives the whole variable domain DVKVTQSSRYLVKRTGEKVFLECVQDMDHENMFWYRQDPGLGLRLIYFSYDVKMKEKGDIPEGYSVSREKKERFSLILESASTNQTSMYLCASTTGLRNTEAFFGQGTRLTVV.

The chain joins TRBV5-1 to TRBJ2-3; D ambiguous. The CDR3 extends over 13 amino acids. Germline CDR1 and CDR2: SGHRS and YFSETQ. Trimming cost V 4 bases and J 5 bases, with 11 bases left between them. The CDR3 DNA is TGCGCCAGCAGCCCGAACAGCCAAGATACGCAGTATTTT. Translation gives CASSPNSQDTQYF.

This rearrangement joins TRBV7-9 to TRBJ1-1; no firm D call. CDR1 is SEHNR and CDR2 is FQNEAQ in the germline V gene (reference sequence). The length of the CDR3 is 13 residues. Trimming took off 5 bases at V and 1 base at J, with 8 bases between the two ends. The CDR3 protein is CASSLEKNTEAFF. DNA of the CDR3: TGTGCCAGCAGCCTAGAGAAGAACACTGAAGCTTTCTTT.

This chain uses TRBV5-1 with TRBJ2-7; 9 positions match TRBD1. This CDR3 has 15 amino acids. CDR1 and CDR2 (germline): SGHRS, YFSETQ. Trimming cost V 4 bases and J 2 bases; bases outside gene matches: 7. The chain's CDR3 is CASSPTGTGPYEQYF. For the CDR3, the DNA is TGCGCCAGCAGCCCTACCGGGACAGGGCCCTACGAGCAGTACTTC. Variable domain in full (rest from reference TRBV5-1 and TRBJ2-7): KAGVTQTPRYLIKTRGQQVTLSCSPISGHRSVSWYQQTPGQGLQFLFEYFSETQRNKGNFPGRFSGRQFSNSRSEMNVSTLELGDSALYLCASSPTGTGPYEQYFGPGTRLTVT.

The genes are TRBV6-6 and TRBJ1-1, with D perhaps matching TRBD1 (5 bases). Germline-derived CDR1 and CDR2 are MNHNY and SVGAGI (reference sequence). The CDR3 consists of 12 residues. V lost 8 bases and J 8 bases, leaving 15 bases between the germline ends. The CDR3 spells CASGSRDGEAFF. In DNA, the CDR3 is TGTGCCAGCGGCTCCCGGGACGGAGAAGCTTTCTTT.

The chain recombines TRBV27 with TRBJ2-7, with D perhaps TRBD1 (6 bases). The V end was cut by 3 bases, the J end by 2 bases, with 14 bases between. The germline CDR1 and CDR2 sequences are MNHEY and SMNVEV (reference sequence). The CDR3 is 15 residues long. CDR3 coding DNA: TGTGCCAGCAGTTTCCGGCCAGGGGAACCCTACGAGCAGTACTTC. As protein: CASSFRPGEPYEQYF.

The chain couples TRBV5-4 to TRBJ2-2, with unresolved D. V was shortened by 0 bases and J by 6 bases, with 6 bases between the two germline ends. The germline V gene encodes CDR1 SGHNT and CDR2 YYREEE (reference sequence). The CDR3 runs to 13 residues. CDR3: CASSLDFAGELFF. The CDR3 DNA sequence: TGTGCCAGCAGCTTGGACTTCGCCGGGGAGCTGTTTTTT.

The chain links TRBV25-1 to TRBJ2-7, with 10 bases aligning to TRBD2. The CDR3 covers 13 residues. Germline assignment: CDR1 MGHDK and CDR2 SYGVNS. J was trimmed by 5 bases and V by 7 bases; bases with no gene match: 5. CDR3 sequence (DNA): TGTGCCAGCATGACTAGCGGGTTCGACGAGCAGTACTTC. This encodes CASMTSGFDEQYF.

The rearrangement uses TRBV5-1 and TRBJ2-2, with a weak D call TRBD1 (6 bases). Trimming cost V 1 base and J 3 bases, with 10 bases left between them. Looked up from germline, CDR1 is SGHRS and CDR2 is YFSETQ. The CDR3 has 15 residues. The CDR3 region has the DNA TGCGCCAGCAGCTTGTCAGGGGCGGACACCGGGGAGCTGTTTTTT. Amino acid sequence: CASSLSGADTGELFF.